Listed below are T cell receptor beta chains from one sample, sequenced in a study of T cells in Graves' hyperthyroidism and ophthalmopathy. One entry per CDR3 protein results from TCRdb running MiXCR on the multiplex PCR reads. The sample includes about 690,000 distinct CDR3 sequences, around a sixth seen only once; the top ten take roughly a sixth. Sequenced: blood. The receptors stem from a man between 45 and 60 years old with Graves' hyperthyroidism. Both conserved end residues are part of each CDR3. The D gene is left open where the match is weak. For some rows the clone size is stated as once, few or many, or as a class when expanded; others skip it.

v_call	d_call	clone_size	j_call	cdr3_nt	cdr3_aa
TRBV6-1	-	few	TRBJ1-1	TGTGCCAGCAGTGAATCGGAGGGATTCCCTTACACTGAAGCTTTCTTT	CASSESEGFPYTEAFF
TRBV30	TRBD1	many	TRBJ2-7	TGTGCCTGGGACAGGGGGAGGCCCTACGAGCAGTACTTC	CAWDRGRPYEQYF
TRBV7-9	-	many	TRBJ2-5	TGTGCCAGCAGCCGCCGAGAGGGCTGGGAGACCCAGTACTTC	CASSRREGWETQYF
TRBV2	-	many	TRBJ1-5	TGTGCCAGCAGAGGAGGGGCCAATCAGCCCCAGCATTTT	CASRGGANQPQHF
TRBV7-2	-	-	TRBJ2-7	TGTGCCAGCAGCCCTTACCCCGTCTCCTACGAGCAGTACTTC	CASSPYPVSYEQYF
TRBV20-1	-	many	TRBJ2-1	TGCAGCACCTCTAGTAACAAATACAATGAGCAGTTCTTC	CSTSSNKYNEQFF
TRBV6-1	TRBD2	many	TRBJ2-3	TGTGCCAGCAGTGAAGGGGTAGCGGGGATAGATACGCAGTATTTT	CASSEGVAGIDTQYF
TRBV5-1	-	many	TRBJ1-1	TGCGCCAGCAGCTTGGCGGCCGAGAACACTGAAGCTTTCTTT	CASSLAAENTEAFF
TRBV28	-	many	TRBJ2-4	TGTGCCAGCAGTGGCAGGGGAGCCAAAAACATTCAGTACTTC	CASSGRGAKNIQYF
TRBV28	-	many	TRBJ2-2	TGTGCCAGCAGTTTATTGGGCAAGCCGAACACCGGGGAGCTGTTTTTT	CASSLLGKPNTGELFF
TRBV29-1	-	few	TRBJ1-2	TGCAGCGTTGACGTGCCAAGGGTGGCTGGCTACACCTTC	CSVDVPRVAGYTF
TRBV28	-	-	TRBJ1-1	TGTGCCAGCAGTCAGGACACGGGGGAGGCTGAAGCTTTCTTT	CASSQDTGEAEAFF
TRBV5-6	TRBD2	few	TRBJ2-7	TGTGCCAGCAGCCTATTAGCGGGAGGGTTCTCCTACGAGCAGTACTTC	CASSLLAGGFSYEQYF
TRBV4-1	-	-	TRBJ1-5	TGCGCCAGCAGTAGTAGGGGACAAAATCAGCCCCAGCATTTT	CASSSRGQNQPQHF
TRBV18	-	few	TRBJ2-7	TGTGCCAGCTCACCTTTCGAATTCCTTTACGAGCAGTACTTC	CASSPFEFLYEQYF
TRBV12-3/TRBV12-4	-	many	TRBJ2-1	TGTGCCAGCAGTTTAGACACCGGGACGGGGGCATTTTACAATGAGCAGTTCTTC	CASSLDTGTGAFYNEQFF
TRBV6-1	-	many	TRBJ1-2	TGTGCCAGCAGTGCAGCCTCGAACCTCTATGGCTACACCTTC	CASSAASNLYGYTF
TRBV7-2	TRBD1	-	TRBJ2-5	TGTGCCAGCAGCTCGGGGACAGGGGCCTATCTCGAAGAGACCCAGTACTTC	CASSSGTGAYLEETQYF
TRBV7-9	-	many	TRBJ1-5	TGTGCCAGCAGCTCCTCCTCTGGGGGCCTCAATCAGCCCCAGCATTTT	CASSSSSGGLNQPQHF
TRBV13	-	-	TRBJ2-1	TGTGCCAGCAGCTCCCGGGAGTATAACAATGAGCAGTTCTTC	CASSSREYNNEQFF
TRBV7-9	-	few	TRBJ2-4	TGTGCCAGCAGCCCGGGCGGCGGGATTCTACTGGCCAAAAACATTCAGTACTTC	CASSPGGGILLAKNIQYF
TRBV12-3/TRBV12-4	-	many	TRBJ1-2	TGTGCCAGCAGCCTCCAGGTAGGGGGGGCTCGTGACTATGGCTACACCTTC	CASSLQVGGARDYGYTF
TRBV19	TRBD2	many	TRBJ2-1	TGTGCCAGTGGTCTCGGTGCGGGAGACAATGAGCAGTTCTTC	CASGLGAGDNEQFF
TRBV9	TRBD2	-	TRBJ2-5	TGTGCCAGCAGCTTAGGTATTAGCGGGAGAGAGACCCAGTACTTC	CASSLGISGRETQYF
TRBV11-2	-	-	TRBJ2-5	TGTGCCAGCAGTAAGACAGGCGAGTATCAAGAGACCCAGTACTTC	CASSKTGEYQETQYF
TRBV28	-	many	TRBJ2-3	TGTGCCAGCAGTTCCATCAAACTAGGGATTAGCACAGATACGCAGTATTTT	CASSSIKLGISTDTQYF
TRBV6-1	-	-	TRBJ1-1	TGTGCCAGCAGTGCCATCCTTGGACCGAACACTGAAGCTTTCTTT	CASSAILGPNTEAFF
TRBV14	TRBD2	few	TRBJ2-2	TGTGCCAGCAGCCAAGGTCGGGAGGAGGCCGGGGAGCTGTTTTTT	CASSQGREEAGELFF
TRBV27	TRBD1	many	TRBJ2-5	TGTGCCAGCAGCTATGACAGGGACGCGACCCAGTACTTC	CASSYDRDATQYF
TRBV20-1	-	few	TRBJ1-1	TGCAGTGCTATAGCATCTGGACAGCCGGGGAACACTGAAGCTTTCTTT	CSAIASGQPGNTEAFF
TRBV9	-	-	TRBJ2-5	TGTGCCAGCAGCGTAGCTGGCAGGGGTGGAGAGACCCAGTACTTC	CASSVAGRGGETQYF
TRBV20-1	-	-	TRBJ2-1	TGCAGTGCTAGAGAGTCGGCAGGGATCTCCTACAATGAGCAGTTCTTC	CSARESAGISYNEQFF
TRBV10-3	-	many	TRBJ1-1	TGTGCCATCGCGGGACGGGGGAACACTGAAGCTTTCTTT	CAIAGRGNTEAFF
TRBV6-1	-	-	TRBJ2-1	TGTGCCAGCGGGGAAGTTGAGGGTAATGAGCAGTTCTTC	CASGEVEGNEQFF
TRBV24-1	TRBD2	many	TRBJ2-7	TGTGCCACCAGTGTAAGCGGGAGCTACGAGCAGTACTTC	CATSVSGSYEQYF
TRBV18	TRBD1	many	TRBJ1-1	TGTGCCAGCTCACCACCGACAGGGGTAGCTTTCTTT	CASSPPTGVAFF
TRBV28	-	many	TRBJ2-7	TGTGCCAGCAGTTTATTCGAGCGATCCTACGAGCAGTACTTC	CASSLFERSYEQYF
TRBV25-1	-	-	TRBJ2-2	TGTGCCAGCAGTGGGCAGTTCACCGGGGAGCTGTTTTTT	CASSGQFTGELFF
TRBV29-1	-	-	TRBJ2-7	TGCAGCGTTTTTGAACAGCGATACGAGCAGTACTTC	CSVFEQRYEQYF
TRBV5-1	TRBD2	few	TRBJ2-1	TGCGCCAGCAGCTTGGCCGGGACTAGCGGGAGTGAGCAGTTCTTC	CASSLAGTSGSEQFF
TRBV15	TRBD2	few	TRBJ2-2	TGTGCCACCAGCAGAGGTGGGACTAGCAGCACCGGGGAGCTGTTTTTT	CATSRGGTSSTGELFF
TRBV5-1	TRBD2	-	TRBJ2-3	TGCGCCAGCAGCTCGGGACTAGCGGGAGCAGGGACAGATACGCAGTATTTT	CASSSGLAGAGTDTQYF
TRBV19	-	few	TRBJ1-5	TGTGCCAGTAGTTTCGGGACCGAACGGCGCAGGCAGCCCCAGCATTTT	CASSFGTERRRQPQHF
TRBV10-2	-	-	TRBJ1-4	TGCGCCAGCGGGGATGGGCCAACTAATGAAGAACTGTTTTTT	CASGDGPTNEELFF
TRBV28	-	few	TRBJ2-5	TGTGCCAGCAGTTTCGTGGGGGCAGGGAGTGGGGAAGAGACCCAGTACTTC	CASSFVGAGSGEETQYF
TRBV6-2/TRBV6-3	-	many	TRBJ2-7	TGTGCCAGCAGTTACGATAGGGACTGGCCAAGCTCCTACGAGCAGTACTTC	CASSYDRDWPSSYEQYF
TRBV5-1	-	few	TRBJ2-7	TGCGCCAGCAGCTTGGCAAGTTTGGGGCTAACAAGCTACGAGCAGTACTTC	CASSLASLGLTSYEQYF
TRBV28	TRBD1	many	TRBJ2-5	TGTGCCAGCAGTTCCGCAAGACAGGGCGGGGAGACCCAGTACTTC	CASSSARQGGETQYF
TRBV6-1	-	-	TRBJ1-5	TGTGCCAGCAGTTCTCCCAGTTGGTACAGGAATCAGCCCCAGCATTTT	CASSSPSWYRNQPQHF
TRBV29-1	-	few	TRBJ2-1	TGCAGCGTTGATTTTTTAGATGGTGAGCAGTTCTTC	CSVDFLDGEQFF
TRBV10-3	TRBD2	-	TRBJ2-3	TGTGCCATCAGGGAAGGGACTAGCGGACTGGATACGCAGTATTTT	CAIREGTSGLDTQYF
TRBV28	-	many	TRBJ2-7	TGTGCCAGCAGCCCCGGAGGGTTGGGCTACGAGCAGTACTTC	CASSPGGLGYEQYF
TRBV10-3	TRBD1	many	TRBJ2-5	TGTGCCTCAAACGACCGGGACAGCTATCAAGAGACCCAGTACTTC	CASNDRDSYQETQYF
TRBV6-2/TRBV6-3	-	-	TRBJ1-1	TGTGCCAGCAGCCTTCAGGGGTCCAAGAACACTGAAGCTTTCTTT	CASSLQGSKNTEAFF
TRBV28	-	-	TRBJ2-7	TGTGCCAGCAGTTTTTGGGAGAATGAGCAGTACTTC	CASSFWENEQYF